The clone carrying this T cell receptor beta chain was picked up a small number of times. TCRdb independently ran MiXCR on the RT-PCR reads; one entry per CDR3 protein. The data hold almost 700,000 distinct CDR3 sequences, with 14% observed a single time. Sequencing was done on a sample of memory CD4+ T cells from blood. The clonotype originates from a female donor in good health, serving as a healthy control.

CDR3: CASSLSTGTIYF. CDR3 DNA sequence: TGTGCCAGCAGCCTCTCGACCGGGACCATATATTTT. The chain employs TRBV12-3 or TRBV12-4 and TRBJ1-3, with D uncertain. V gave up 6 bases and J gave up 10 bases, with 13 bases separating them. The CDR3 runs to 12 residues.